The rows below give T cell receptor beta chains drawn from one sample of a study of blood T cell repertoires in COVID-19. Profiling relied on immunoSEQ multiplex PCR, and the TCRdb table lists in-frame clones only, not all of them. Of some 220,000 clones listed, about 80% are singletons. Specimen: PBMCs or T cells enriched from blood (not recorded which). Receptors were obtained from a woman aged 40 to 50 with acute COVID-19. Each CDR3 is given with its conserved first and last residue. A D gene is named only where the DNA matches it firmly. Only part of the rows carry a size: once, few, many, or a class if the clone is expanded.

D gene	V gene	clone size	J gene	CDR3 DNA	CDR3 protein
.	TRBV19	.	TRBJ2-1	TGTGCCAGTAGTATCACTAGCCGAGAGCCGAAGCAGTTCTTC	CASSITSREPKQFF
.	TRBV29-1	.	TRBJ2-3	TGCAGCGTTGAAGATCTCCCGGGGGGCGGGACAGATACGCAGTATTTT	CSVEDLPGGGTDTQYF
.	TRBV11-2	.	TRBJ2-2	TGTGCCAGCAGCTTAAGAGCGGTGGGGACCGGGGAGCTGTTTTTT	CASSLRAVGTGELFF
.	TRBV5-8	.	TRBJ1-5	TGTGCCAGCAGCTTGGCCGACTTTCTGGAGCCCCAGCATTTT	CASSLADFLEPQHF
TRBD2	TRBV7-2	.	TRBJ2-3	TGTGCCAGCAGCACACGACTAGCGGGGGGGCTGGATACGCAGTATTTT	CASSTRLAGGLDTQYF
.	TRBV28	.	TRBJ2-5	TGTGCCAGCAGTTTATATCCCCTGGCGGGGCGGGAGACCCAGTACTTC	CASSLYPLAGRETQYF
.	TRBV6-5	.	TRBJ1-1	TGTGCCAGCAGTTACTCACCAGGTCGGACTGAAGCTTTCTTT	CASSYSPGRTEAFF
.	TRBV27	many	TRBJ2-2	TGTGCCAGCAGTAAAAGGGGCACCGGGGAGCTGTTTTTT	CASSKRGTGELFF
.	TRBV6-5	once	TRBJ1-3	TGTGCCAGCAGCTCTGACGGGAGCTCTGGAAACACCATATATTTT	CASSSDGSSGNTIYF
TRBD2	TRBV29-1	.	TRBJ2-1	TGCAGCGGAGAGACTAGCGGGGGCAATGAGCAGTTCTTC	CSGETSGGNEQFF
TRBD2	TRBV7-8	.	TRBJ2-7	TGTGCCAGCAGCCAGGGACTAGCGGTCCTTGGGGGGCAGTACTTC	CASSQGLAVLGGQYF
.	TRBV14	few	TRBJ1-1	TGTGCCAGCAGCCCTCTGGGGGGGTACACTGAAGCTTTCTTT	CASSPLGGYTEAFF
TRBD1	TRBV7-9	.	TRBJ1-2	TGTGCCAGCAGCGGTGGACAGGGAGGCTATGGCTACACCTTC	CASSGGQGGYGYTF
.	TRBV5-1	.	TRBJ1-1	TGCGCCAGCAGCTTCGAGGGAAACACTGAAGCTTTCTTT	CASSFEGNTEAFF
TRBD1	TRBV20-1	.	TRBJ2-1	TGCAGTGCTAGTGGACAGGTGAACCACTACAATGAGCAGTTCTTC	CSASGQVNHYNEQFF
TRBD1	TRBV2	once	TRBJ1-1	TGTGCCAGCAGTTTGGACAGGGGGTGGAGAACTGAAGCTTTCTTT	CASSLDRGWRTEAFF
.	TRBV6-1	.	TRBJ1-5	TGTGCCAGCAGTGAAGGCTTGGCGCCCCAGCATTTT	CASSEGLAPQHF
.	TRBV5-5	.	TRBJ1-6	TGTGCCAGCAGCTTCCGACACAATTCACCCCTCCACTTT	CASSFRHNSPLHF
TRBD2	TRBV7-6	.	TRBJ2-7	TGTGCCAGCAGCCCGGGACTAGCACGATCCTACGAGCAGTACTTC	CASSPGLARSYEQYF
TRBD2	TRBV6-1	.	TRBJ2-1	TGTGCCAGCAGTGAGTCTAGCGGGCTTGCCTACAATGAGCAGTTCTTC	CASSESSGLAYNEQFF
TRBD2	TRBV5-4	.	TRBJ2-1	TGTGCCAGCAGCCCGGGACTAGCGACGACCAATGAGCAGTTCTTC	CASSPGLATTNEQFF
.	TRBV3-1/TRBV3-2	.	TRBJ1-5	TGTGCCAGCAGCCAAGCCCTGAATCAGCCCCAGCATTTT	CASSQALNQPQHF
.	TRBV28	once	TRBJ2-5	TGTGCCAGCAGCCCAGGGGAAGCAGGGAGCCAAGAGACCCAGTACTTC	CASSPGEAGSQETQYF
TRBD1	TRBV6-5	few	TRBJ1-2	TGTGCCAGCATGGCCCAGGGGGAAAACTATGGCTACACCTTC	CASMAQGENYGYTF
.	TRBV28	.	TRBJ2-1	TGTGCCTCTTTCGACGGGAGAATCCATGAGCAGTTCTTC	CASFDGRIHEQFF
.	TRBV2	.	TRBJ1-5	TGTGCCAGCAACGACAGAAGAGAAAATCAGCCCCAGCATTTT	CASNDRRENQPQHF
.	TRBV6-4	.	TRBJ1-1	TGTGCCAGCAGTCCGCTCGGGAAGAACACTGAAGCTTTCTTT	CASSPLGKNTEAFF
.	TRBV28	.	TRBJ2-7	TGTGCCAGCAGTTTATCTGGGCCAAGCTCCTACGAGCAGTACTTC	CASSLSGPSSYEQYF
.	TRBV4-3	.	TRBJ1-1	TGCGCCAGCAGCCAAGGGACAACTCCAATGAACACTGAAGCTTTCTTT	CASSQGTTPMNTEAFF
.	TRBV7-8	.	TRBJ1-4	TGTGCCAGCAGCTTATTTTTCAGGGGCGCGTCTAATGAAAAACTGTTTTTT	CASSLFFRGASNEKLFF
.	TRBV7-8	once	TRBJ2-7	TGTGCCAGCAGCGAGTTTAACGAGCAGTACTTC	CASSEFNEQYF
TRBD1	TRBV28	.	TRBJ1-4	TGTGCCAGCAGTTTGGACAGGGTGGAGAAAAAACTGTTTTTT	CASSLDRVEKKLFF
.	TRBV5-1	.	TRBJ1-4	TGCGCCAGCAGCTTGGCGAACTCCGGGAGGGTGAATGAAAAACTGTTTTTT	CASSLANSGRVNEKLFF
.	TRBV30	.	TRBJ1-5	TGTGCCTGGGGCGGGTATAGCAATCAGCCCCAGCATTTT	CAWGGYSNQPQHF
.	TRBV5-1	.	TRBJ2-7	TGCGCCAGCAGCTTGGGTGGTCTATCCTCCTACGAGCAGTACTTC	CASSLGGLSSYEQYF
.	TRBV12-3/TRBV12-4	.	TRBJ2-3	TGTGCCAGCAGTTTCGGCGGAGGGCAGTATTTT	CASSFGGGQYF
.	TRBV7-9	.	TRBJ1-4	TGTGCCAGCAGCTTTGGGGGGGAGGCTAATGAAAAACTGTTTTTT	CASSFGGEANEKLFF